These 7 T cell receptor beta chains share one sample of origin, sequenced in a study of cytomegalovirus exposure and HLA in healthy donors. Primers: 60 Vbeta forward and 13 Jbeta reverse. Clones were sequenced by immunoSEQ multiplex PCR, and TCRdb holds only the in-frame ones, with some missing. The sample lists some 120,000 clones; 73% were seen once. What was sequenced was PBMCs. The receptors were sampled from a woman aged 40 to 55 in good health and CMV-seronegative.

The genes are TRBV6-6 and TRBJ2-5; TRBD2 matches 13 bases. CDR3 length: 16 residues. Germline V CDR1 and CDR2: MNHNY, SVGAGI (reference sequence). V was pared by 7 bases and J by 5 bases, with 10 bases of the junction left unmatched. CDR3 DNA sequence: TGTGCCAGCACCCCACGGACTAGCGGGAGCCGGGAGACCCAGTACTTC. Translated, it gives CASTPRTSGSRETQYF.

This chain connects TRBV7-9 to TRBJ1-6, with 8 bases matching TRBD1. J gave up 7 bases and V 5 bases, and 7 bases lay outside the gene matches. Germline-derived CDR1 and CDR2 are SEHNR and FQNEAQ (reference sequence). The CDR3 runs 15 residues. Here the CDR3 reads CASSTGQGGNSPLHF. The CDR3 region has the DNA TGTGCCAGCAGCACCGGACAGGGTGGGAATTCACCCCTCCACTTT.

V and J are TRBV27 and TRBJ2-1; TRBD2 agrees at 12 bases. V trimming: 2 bases; J trimming: 6 bases; junction bases outside the gene matches: 8. Germline-derived CDR1 and CDR2 are MNHEY and SMNVEV (reference sequence). CDR3 size: 17 residues. The CDR3 nucleotides read TGTGCCAGCAGTTTAGAGGCCTCTAGCGGGGGGGCCAATGAGCAGTTCTTC. Translation gives CASSLEASSGGANEQFF.

The chain combines TRBV28 with TRBJ2-6, with 10 bases aligning to TRBD1. The CDR3 extends over 16 amino acids. V trimming: 6 bases; J trimming: 2 bases; junction bases outside the gene matches: 4. The germline CDR1 and CDR2 sequences are MDHEN and SYDVKM. The DNA of the CDR3 is TGTGCCAGCAGCATGACAGGGGGCCCTGGGGCCAACGTCCTGACTTTC. Its translation is CASSMTGGPGANVLTF.

The V call is TRBV4-2, the J call TRBJ2-1; TRBD2 aligns across 15 bases. The CDR3 consists of 17 residues. With V trimmed by 4 bases and J by 8 bases, 9 bases remained unmatched. Looked up from germline, CDR1 is LGHNA and CDR2 is YNFKEQ. The CDR3 loop is CASSRQRTSGRVYEQFF. The CDR3 DNA is TGTGCCAGCAGCCGCCAGAGGACTAGCGGGAGGGTCTATGAGCAGTTCTTC.

The chain joins TRBV5-1 to TRBJ1-1; D uncertain. CDR3 length: 15 amino acids. V gave up 1 base and J gave up 3 bases, with 13 bases separating them. Per the germline V gene, CDR1 is SGHRS and CDR2 is YFSETQ. This chain's CDR3 is CASSLPTPGDTEAFF. CDR3 coding DNA: TGCGCCAGCAGCTTGCCGACACCCGGGGACACTGAAGCTTTCTTT.

The CDR3 reads CASSIGQGGASGELFF. In DNA form, the CDR3 reads TGTGCCAGCAGCATAGGTCAGGGGGGAGCGTCCGGGGAGCTGTTTTTT. The rearrangement joins TRBV11-2 to TRBJ2-2; weak D call: TRBD1 (7 bases). Germline lookup yields CDR1 SGHAT and CDR2 FQNNGV. The CDR3 extends over 16 amino acids. Deletions cut 5 bases from V and 6 bases from J, with 19 bases between.